A selection of T cell receptor beta chains follows, all from one sample in a study of T cells after yellow fever vaccination. TCRdb reprocessed the 5' RACE reads via MiXCR and lists one record per CDR3 protein. The table has 50,000 to 60,000 distinct CDR3 sequences, about 5.6% seen once. This specimen consisted of PBMCs, either bulk or a sorted T-cell subset (CD4+, CD8+, memory, or dextramer-sorted; not recorded which), obtained on the day of the yellow fever booster vaccination. The receptors shown here come from a man between 18 and 35 years old who received the YFV17D yellow fever vaccine. CDR3s leave out the opening cysteine and the closing phenylalanine or tryptophan. A clone size is listed for some rows: how often the clone was seen (once, few, many), or a class if it is expanded.

TRBV16	few	TRBJ2-1	ASSQGASVGAGARNEQF
TRBV6-2/TRBV6-3	many	TRBJ2-1	ASTDGTGDYNEQF
TRBV5-5	many	TRBJ2-7	ASSLGQGVDEQY
TRBV15	NA	TRBJ1-2	ATSERTFLGYGYT
TRBV7-2	NA	TRBJ2-7	ASSLITASYEQY
TRBV27	NA	TRBJ2-6	ASRFVAGANVLT
TRBV6-2/TRBV6-3	few	TRBJ1-2	ASSYWELSTYGYT
TRBV12-3/TRBV12-4	NA	TRBJ2-7	ASSETGTEQY
TRBV6-2/TRBV6-3	many	TRBJ2-7	ASSYSMESSYEQY
TRBV5-6	NA	TRBJ1-4	ASSLGGGNEKLF
TRBV6-5	many	TRBJ2-3	ASSYFGRRGTDTQY
TRBV6-5	NA	TRBJ1-6	ASSWSSYNSPLH
TRBV7-9	NA	TRBJ1-2	ASSLPRTGIYGYT
TRBV4-2	many	TRBJ2-5	ASSTRDRGTQY
TRBV12-3/TRBV12-4	NA	TRBJ2-5	ASSNPTSGGRQETQY
TRBV5-1	many	TRBJ1-5	ASSKDGQGGQPQH
TRBV15	NA	TRBJ1-2	ATSRDQSGGRGGYT
TRBV6-5	few	TRBJ2-2	ASSYSMGGTGELF
TRBV4-3	few	TRBJ1-4	ASSQEGQRNEKLF
TRBV7-2	NA	TRBJ1-1	ASSPTNLNTEAF
TRBV12-3/TRBV12-4	many	TRBJ1-4	ASRPDSDEKLF
TRBV29-1	few	TRBJ1-1	SGLVTEAF
TRBV20-1	NA	TRBJ1-6	SARPRKGKNNSPLH
TRBV5-1	once	TRBJ2-7	ASPEQY
TRBV29-1	many	TRBJ2-1	SAQDSSYNEQF
TRBV20-1	many	TRBJ2-7	SARGTVYSYEQY
TRBV12-3/TRBV12-4	many	TRBJ2-7	ASSRDSAYEQY
TRBV4-1	NA	TRBJ1-3	ASSQRDRGLGNTIY
TRBV7-9	many	TRBJ2-1	ASNRNNEQF
TRBV18	few	TRBJ2-3	ASSPLGSGGSSSTDTQY
TRBV5-1	few	TRBJ2-5	ASSLDRTSGETQY
TRBV18	NA	TRBJ1-3	ASSPSGGDSGNTIY
TRBV29-1	many	TRBJ2-7	SVESSSYEQY
TRBV7-2	NA	TRBJ1-1	ASSLDGVFRTEAF
TRBV27	many	TRBJ2-1	ASSSRATWAYNEQF
TRBV5-4	many	TRBJ1-1	ASTTTGEAF
TRBV6-5	many	TRBJ2-3	ASSHSGGNTDTQY
TRBV20-1	many	TRBJ1-5	SASGDVGNQPQH
TRBV7-9	many	TRBJ2-2	ASSSRPHLKNTGELF
TRBV7-9	few	TRBJ2-7	ASSLVPGVYEQY
TRBV5-5	few	TRBJ2-3	ASHFPVTDTYREWADTQY
TRBV7-3	many	TRBJ2-1	ASSLIGTGDNEQF
TRBV5-6	many	TRBJ2-7	ASSPKRDFFYEQY
TRBV9	many	TRBJ1-3	ASSPQGGGNTIY
TRBV5-1	many	TRBJ2-7	ASRESGEQY
TRBV4-1	few	TRBJ1-5	ASSQDSLDNYGNQPQH
TRBV4-2	many	TRBJ1-1	ASSKDKAGMNTEAF
TRBV6-6	many	TRBJ1-1	ASSYPLVAVTEAF
TRBV4-3	many	TRBJ1-2	ASSQRDRASLGYT
TRBV6-5	NA	TRBJ1-2	ASKYSGGKGYGYT
TRBV6-5	NA	TRBJ1-4	ASSYSRRPNEKLF
TRBV7-9	many	TRBJ2-5	ASSARERLGETQY
TRBV20-1	many	TRBJ2-2	SASPLGLDTGELF
TRBV7-2	few	TRBJ1-5	ASSFPEPNQPQH
TRBV6-5	many	TRBJ1-6	ASSYQSTDLRLPLH
TRBV20-1	many	TRBJ2-5	SAWDRDETQY
TRBV4-3	many	TRBJ2-1	ASSLRPPRPVMVEQF